This T cell receptor beta chain was sequenced in a study of control samples from healthy donors and cancer patients. The table came from immunoSEQ multiplex PCR; TCRdb's copy has only in-frame clones and leaves some out. Seen here are about 180,000 clones, approximately 91% observed once, and the top ten hold 2% to 2.5%. Sequenced input: blood. This TCR was sampled from a woman aged 40 to 50 in good health.

The CDR3 bases are TGTGCCAGCAGCGTAGGGTCCAGAACGAGTAATTCACCCCTCCACTTT. Protein sequence: CASSVGSRTSNSPLHF. This chain connects TRBV9 to TRBJ1-6; no clear D. V lost 0 bases to trimming and J lost 6 bases, with 13 bases between them. The germline CDR1 and CDR2 sequences are SGDLS and YYNGEE. This CDR3 is 16 amino acids long.